This T cell receptor beta chain was sequenced for a study of T-cell reconstitution after alpha-beta-depleted transplantation in children. Study results and caveats: A year had passed since transplant, and T-cell counts and diversity by then came mostly from newly produced T cells. The high TCRbeta diversity at day 60 in some patients came from surviving recipient T cells and thymic progenitors. Alpha-beta T cells about two months after transplant reportedly derived from several hundred expanded graft clones.

A remark on this clonotype: The antigen remains undetermined.

Using unique molecular identifiers, the investigators prepared the TCRbeta library. A single record per CDR3 protein comes from TCRdb applying MiXCR to the PCR reads. The sample contains roughly 17,000 distinct CDR3 sequences, about an eighth of which appear only once. The sequenced sample was PBMCs, mostly from graft donor cells, obtained 180 days after TCRalphabeta/CD19-depleted stem cell transplant. This receptor was taken from a boy younger than two who had a stem cell transplant for Wiskott-Aldrich syndrome, so the T cells may come from the graft donor.

CDR3 region: CAISEQGWGEQYF. CDR3 DNA: TGTGCCATCAGTGAGCAGGGTTGGGGCGAGCAGTACTTC. The chain employs TRBV10-3 and TRBJ2-7; tentatively, D is TRBD1 (5 bases). Trimming pared 2 bases from V and 6 bases from J, leaving 11 bases between. CDR1 is ENHRY and CDR2 is SYGVKD in the germline V gene. The length of the CDR3 is 13 residues.